This T cell receptor (beta chain) was captured in a study of response to subunit inactivated influenza vaccine. Overall study results and limits: Researchers suggested that each seasonal influenza vaccination recruits few new T cells.

The CDR3 has 15 amino acids. Details on this clonotype: The antigen is unknown. A much larger clone lies a single base off, so this may be a read error.

One entry per CDR3 protein results from TCRdb running MiXCR on the RT-PCR reads. Here the sample spans fewer than 700,000 distinct CDR3 sequences, around 13% being singletons. This chain links TRBV12-3 or TRBV12-4 with TRBJ2-6; the D call may be TRBD1 or TRBD2 (5 bases each). This specimen was PBMCs from blood, taken 35 to 45 days after vaccination. The clonotype was recovered from a man aged 50 to 59 who received an inactivated influenza vaccine. The CDR3, as DNA: TGTTCCAGCAGTCCGAGGGGCTCTGGGGCCAACGTCCTGACTTTC. This encodes CSSSPRGSGANVLTF.